A single sample is the source of the 5 T cell receptor beta chains below, sequenced in a study of lung T cells in sarcoidosis with Löfgren's syndrome. A single record per CDR3 protein comes from TCRdb applying MiXCR to the reads. The table has 55,000 to 80,000 distinct CDR3 sequences, 21% seen once. The sequenced sample was CD4+ T cells from PBMCs. The receptors derive from a human donor with sarcoidosis (Löfgren's syndrome or another form), or a control subject (not recorded which).

This clonotype is medium-sized in the sample. V and J are TRBV20-1 and TRBJ2-1; TRBD2 matches at 12 bases. The germline CDR1 and CDR2 sequences are DFQATT and SNEGSKA (reference sequence). The CDR3 spans 16 residues. With V trimmed by 1 base and J by 10 bases, 11 bases remained unmatched. CDR3 sequence reads: CSARGLLAGGGLEQFF. CDR3 in DNA: TGCAGTGCTAGAGGACTACTAGCGGGAGGTGGGTTGGAGCAGTTCTTC.

The chain has TRBV20-1 and TRBJ2-5; D is possibly TRBD1 (6 bases). The V and J ends lost 5 bases and 1 base respectively, with 17 bases between them. The CDR3 runs 15 residues. Germline CDR1 is DFQATT and CDR2 is SNEGSKA (reference sequence). CDR3 sequence (DNA): TGCAGTGCTGCCCCCCAACAGGGCCTCCAAGAGACCCAGTACTTC. Its translation: CSAAPQQGLQETQYF.

This clonotype has at least ten counts. V usage is TRBV20-1 and J usage is TRBJ2-7; 9 positions match TRBD1. Germline-derived CDR1 and CDR2 are DFQATT and SNEGSKA (reference sequence). CDR3 length equals 13 residues. V was pared by 4 bases and J by 2 bases, with 3 bases of the junction left unmatched. CDR3: CSANRGPTYEQYF. DNA for the CDR3: TGCAGTGCTAACAGGGGGCCTACCTACGAGCAGTACTTC.

This clonotype has ten or more counts. The chain carries TRBV6-1 and TRBJ1-2; 8 bases are shared with TRBD1. The CDR3 has 16 amino acids. CDR1 and CDR2 (germline): MNHNS, SASEGT. Trimming took 5 bases from V and 6 from J; bases not matched to a gene: 14. The CDR3 is CASSLYPGQALDGYTF. In DNA form, the CDR3 reads TGTGCCAGCAGTCTTTACCCGGGACAGGCTTTGGATGGCTACACCTTC.

This clonotype was recorded many times. The gene calls are TRBV27 and TRBJ2-2, with D unresolved. V lost 8 bases and J 1 base, leaving 5 bases between the germline ends. The germline V gene encodes CDR1 MNHEY and CDR2 SMNVEV (reference sequence). CDR3 length: 12 residues. The CDR3 nucleotides are TGTGCCAGCGGGCGGAACACCGGGGAGCTGTTTTTT. Protein product: CASGRNTGELFF.